Listed here are 29 T cell receptor beta chains from one sample, sequenced in a study of blood T cell repertoires in COVID-19. The protocol was immunoSEQ multiplex PCR, while the TCRdb copy is restricted to in-frame clones and leaves out a portion. Of 200,000 to 250,000 clones in the sample, 88% were seen once. Material for sequencing was peripheral blood. The origin of the receptors is a man of 80 years or more with acute or convalescent COVID-19.

The chain uses TRBV6-6 and TRBJ2-2, with D possibly being TRBD2 (5 bases). Germline V gene lookup returns CDR1 MNHNY and CDR2 SVGAGI (reference sequence). This CDR3 spans 14 amino acids. Trimming stripped 3 bases from V and 3 bases from J, with 8 bases between. CDR3: CASSYFGDTGELFF. The CDR3 bases are TGTGCCAGCAGTTATTTCGGGGACACCGGGGAGCTGTTTTTT.

The chain links TRBV27 to TRBJ1-1, with D possibly matching TRBD1 (5 bases). Deletions cut 7 bases from V and 1 base from J, with 16 bases between. This CDR3 has 15 residues. Germline V CDR1 and CDR2: MNHEY, SMNVEV (reference sequence). CDR3 sequence: CASTLDPTGNTEAFF. The CDR3 DNA sequence: TGTGCCAGCACCCTGGACCCAACAGGGAACACTGAAGCTTTCTTT.

The V gene is TRBV2, the J gene TRBJ2-3; TRBD2 matches at 8 bases. Germline loops: CDR1 SNHLY, CDR2 FYNNEI. The V segment lost 7 bases and the J segment 7 bases; nucleotides outside the gene matches: 13. The CDR3 totals 15 residues. The CDR3 protein is CASTTLAGTPNTQYF. Here the CDR3 DNA reads TGTGCCAGCACCACCTTAGCGGGGACCCCAAATACGCAGTATTTT.

The chain carries TRBV25-1 and TRBJ1-2, with D tentatively TRBD1 (6 bases). The V and J ends lost 4 bases and 10 bases respectively, with 19 bases between them. Per the germline V gene, CDR1 is MGHDK and CDR2 is SYGVNS. The CDR3 totals 14 residues. CDR3 sequence reads: CASSVTGTWIHYTF. Written as DNA, the CDR3 is TGTGCCAGCAGTGTAACCGGGACATGGATTCACTACACCTTC.

This clone was detected only a few times. The chain links TRBV15 to TRBJ2-5; possible D gene TRBD2, 5 bases. Trimming pared 0 bases from V and 5 bases from J, leaving 22 bases between. Per the germline V gene, CDR1 is LNHNV and CDR2 is YYDKDF (reference sequence). CDR3 length equals 18 residues. CDR3 sequence reads: CATSRDFSTMGVYETQYF. DNA of the CDR3: TGTGCCACCAGCAGAGATTTCTCGACTATGGGAGTATATGAGACCCAGTACTTC.

V gene TRBV29-1 combines with J gene TRBJ1-1, with D maybe TRBD1 (6 bases). With 7 bases removed from V and 1 base from J, the gap between germline ends came to 10 bases. CDR1 is SQVTM, CDR2 ANQGSEA, per germline. The CDR3 contains 12 residues. This chain's CDR3 is CSGQGPNTEAFF. CDR3 sequence (DNA): TGCAGCGGCCAGGGGCCGAACACTGAAGCTTTCTTT.

This chain links TRBV7-9 with TRBJ1-1; tentative D call: TRBD1 (5 bases). The CDR3 covers 11 residues. Germline assignment: CDR1 SEHNR and CDR2 FQNEAQ (reference sequence). The V end lost 4 bases, the J end lost 7 bases, and 7 bases lay between the germline ends. The CDR3 is CASSYDSEAFF. CDR3 nucleotides: TGTGCCAGCAGCTACGACAGTGAAGCTTTCTTT. The full variable domain, completed using reference TRBV7-9 and TRBJ1-1, is DTGVSQNPRHKITKRGQNVTFRCDPISEHNRLYWYRQTLGQGPEFLTYFQNEAQLEKSRLLSDRFSAERPKGSFSTLEIQRTEQGDSAMYLCASSYDSEAFFGQGTRLTVV.

This rearrangement joins TRBV7-8 to TRBJ1-5, with D unresolved. Per the germline V gene, CDR1 is SGHVS and CDR2 is FQNEAQ. The CDR3 sequence is 14 residues long. Trimming pared 1 base from V and 6 bases from J, leaving 10 bases between. Here the CDR3 DNA reads TGTGCCAGCAGCTTAGTCAGAGGGTTTCAGCCCCAGCATTTT. Protein sequence: CASSLVRGFQPQHF.

This clone was detected once. This rearrangement joins TRBV11-2 to TRBJ2-3; 7 bases fit TRBD2. CDR3 length: 16 residues. Losses at the gene ends were 5 bases for V and 2 bases for J; bases not matched to a gene: 10. Germline V gene lookup returns CDR1 SGHAT and CDR2 FQNNGV. CDR3: CASSPTAGPITDTQYF. In DNA, the CDR3 is TGTGCCAGCAGCCCCACAGCGGGACCGATCACAGATACGCAGTATTTT.

In its sample, this clone was seen a few times. The rearrangement uses TRBV5-5 and TRBJ2-7; D is uncertain. Trimming left V 4 bases short and J 7 bases short, with 15 bases between. Per the germline V gene, CDR1 is SGHKS and CDR2 is YYEKEE (reference sequence). CDR3 length: 13 amino acids. CDR3 region: CASSPRLVGEQYF. The CDR3 coding sequence is TGTGCCAGCAGCCCAAGACTGGTAGGTGAGCAGTACTTC.

J is TRBJ2-3 and V is TRBV19; TRBD1 matches at 7 bases. Per germline, CDR1 LNHDA and CDR2 SQIVND (reference sequence). The CDR3 is made up of 15 amino acids. J gave up 2 bases and V 4 bases, and 6 bases lay outside the gene matches. The CDR3 DNA sequence: TGTGCCAGTAGTAGAGGGACAGCCACCACAGATACGCAGTATTTT. Protein sequence: CASSRGTATTDTQYF. Using reference TRBV19 and TRBJ2-3 for the parts outside the CDR3, the full variable domain is DGGITQSPKYLFRKEGQNVTLSCEQNLNHDAMYWYRQDPGQGLRLIYYSQIVNDFQKGDIAEGYSVSREKKESFPLTVTSAQKNPTAFYLCASSRGTATTDTQYFGPGTRLTVL.

This clone was recorded only once. CDR3 sequence: CASSSIVTVLNTEAFF. The CDR3 DNA reads TGTGCCAGCAGTTCTATAGTGACAGTCCTGAACACTGAAGCTTTCTTT. The chain combines TRBV27 with TRBJ1-1; tentative D call: TRBD1 (5 bases). The germline CDR1 and CDR2 sequences are MNHEY and SMNVEV (reference sequence). V lost 4 bases to trimming and J lost 0 bases, with 15 bases between them. This CDR3 has 16 amino acids.

Only one count was recorded for this clone. The chain is built from TRBV9 and TRBJ1-1; the D is unclear. Deletions cut 1 base from V and 5 bases from J, with 12 bases between. Per the germline V gene, CDR1 is SGDLS and CDR2 is YYNGEE. This CDR3 is built from 14 residues. CDR3 region: CASSVSPSGTEAFF. CDR3 sequence (DNA): TGTGCCAGCAGCGTAAGCCCCTCGGGAACTGAAGCTTTCTTT.

The chain has TRBV7-2 and TRBJ1-2; a weak D match, TRBD1 (5 bases). This CDR3 spans 15 amino acids. CDR1 and CDR2 (germline): SGHTA, FQGNSA. The V end was cut by 1 base, the J end by 8 bases, with 17 bases between. The CDR3 region is CASSLGGSSSGGYTF. CDR3 nucleotides: TGTGCCAGCAGCTTAGGCGGCAGTTCGTCAGGGGGCTACACCTTC.

This chain connects TRBV11-2 to TRBJ2-7; TRBD2 is a possible D gene (7 bases). This CDR3 contains 15 residues. Germline CDR1 SGHAT, CDR2 FQNNGV. V lost 3 bases, J lost 3 bases, and 15 bases lay in between. Written as DNA, the CDR3 is TGTGCCAGCAGCTTCAACGGGGGGCCGGTCTACGAGCAGTACTTC. Translated: CASSFNGGPVYEQYF. The complete variable domain, with remaining parts taken from reference TRBV11-2 and TRBJ2-7, reads EAGVAQSPRYKIIEKRQSVAFWCNPISGHATLYWYQQILGQGPKLLIQFQNNGVVDDSQLPKDRFSAERLKGVDSTLKIQPAKLEDSAVYLCASSFNGGPVYEQYFGPGTRLTVT.

V is TRBV2 and J is TRBJ2-5; maybe TRBD1 (6 bases). The germline gives CDR1 SNHLY, CDR2 FYNNEI. The CDR3 runs to 16 residues. Trimming cost V 7 bases and J 1 base, with 19 bases left between them. CDR3 DNA sequence: TGTGCCAGCACCTCCACGACAGGTCCGACCCAAGAGACCCAGTACTTC. This sequence encodes CASTSTTGPTQETQYF.

This rearrangement joins TRBV7-2 to TRBJ2-1; no definite D call. The CDR3 is 15 amino acids. The germline V gene encodes CDR1 SGHTA and CDR2 FQGNSA. Between the trimmed V and J ends, which lost 3 bases and 0 bases, there was a span of 9 bases. The CDR3 protein is CASSLRDFSYNEQFF. DNA of the CDR3: TGTGCCAGCAGCTTGCGTGACTTCTCCTACAATGAGCAGTTCTTC.

The chain is built from TRBV5-1 and TRBJ2-5, with 10 bases fitting TRBD2. Germline lookup yields CDR1 SGHRS and CDR2 YFSETQ. The CDR3 contains 16 residues. With V trimmed by 4 bases and J by 0 bases, 6 bases remained unmatched. The CDR3 coding sequence is TGCGCCAGCAGCCTTAGCGGGGGGCCTTACCAAGAGACCCAGTACTTC. Amino acid sequence: CASSLSGGPYQETQYF.

This clone was seen once. The chain recombines TRBV30 with TRBJ2-7; the match to TRBD1 covers 7 bases. The germline V gene encodes CDR1 GTSNPN and CDR2 SVGIG (reference sequence). V lost 2 bases to trimming and J lost 4 bases; unmatched junction nucleotides: 11. The CDR3 totals 15 residues. In DNA form, the CDR3 reads TGTGCCTGGAGTTCAGGGGACAGCAACGATTACGAGCAGTACTTC. Amino acid sequence: CAWSSGDSNDYEQYF.

This clone was recorded once. As DNA, the CDR3 is TGTGCCAGCAGTTCCGGGACAGGGAACGACGAGCAGTACTTC. It encodes CASSSGTGNDEQYF. This chain uses TRBV25-1 with TRBJ2-7, with 9 bases lining up with TRBD1. Looked up from germline, CDR1 is MGHDK and CDR2 is SYGVNS. Losses at the gene ends were 5 bases for V and 5 bases for J; bases not matched to a gene: 7. There are 14 residues in the CDR3.

This chain links TRBV11-3 with TRBJ2-7, with TRBD1 matching 7 bases. The germline gives CDR1 SGHNT, CDR2 YENEEA. The V gene end was trimmed by 2 bases and the J gene end by 2 bases; junction bases not matched to a gene: 3. CDR3 length equals 14 residues. CDR3 DNA sequence: TGTGCCAGCAGCTTAAGGGGGACAGCCTACGAGCAGTACTTC. As protein: CASSLRGTAYEQYF.

This clone turned up a few times. The chain employs TRBV6-5 and TRBJ2-3, with a possible D match to TRBD2 (6 bases). The CDR3 has 14 residues. Trimming removed 6 bases at V and 2 bases at J, with 12 bases between. Germline lookup yields CDR1 MNHEY and CDR2 SVGAGI. The CDR3 DNA follows: TGTGCCAGCAGCAATAGCGGTTTCACAGATACGCAGTATTTT. This codes for CASSNSGFTDTQYF.

Remarks on this clone: Other DNA sequences in the sample encode the same CDR3. V usage is TRBV7-2 and J usage is TRBJ1-3; D remains ambiguous. Looked up from germline, CDR1 is SGHTA and CDR2 is FQGNSA. The CDR3 totals 14 residues. V was shortened by 2 bases and J by 4 bases, with 9 bases between the two germline ends. DNA for the CDR3: TGTGCCAGCAGCTTAAGCCCCGGGGGAAACACCATATATTTT. Protein sequence: CASSLSPGGNTIYF.

The chain is built from TRBV2 and TRBJ2-7, with TRBD1 matching 7 bases. The germline CDR1 and CDR2 sequences are SNHLY and FYNNEI. The CDR3 covers 13 residues. V lost 5 bases to trimming and J lost 5 bases; unmatched junction nucleotides: 6. CDR3 amino acids: CASSRITGDEQYF. The CDR3, as DNA: TGTGCCAGCAGTCGAATTACAGGGGACGAGCAGTACTTC.

Concerning this clone itself: This CDR3 is also generated by other DNA sequences in the sample. The chain is built from TRBV7-9 and TRBJ1-2; tentative D call: TRBD1 (5 bases). Trimming left V 1 base short and J 3 bases short, with 9 bases between. The germline gives CDR1 SEHNR, CDR2 FQNEAQ (reference sequence). CDR3 length: 14 residues. This CDR3 is CASSLGGGDYGYTF. In nucleotides, the CDR3 is TGTGCCAGCAGCTTAGGGGGGGGAGACTATGGCTACACCTTC.

This clone has at least ten counts. The chain is built from TRBV7-9 and TRBJ1-3; 9 nucleotides align to TRBD1. The V segment lost 5 bases and the J segment 6 bases; nucleotides outside the gene matches: 11. The CDR3 is made up of 16 amino acids. Germline V lookup: CDR1 SEHNR, CDR2 FQNEAQ (reference sequence). CDR3 residues: CASSPFWTGVSNTIYF. The CDR3 region has the DNA TGTGCCAGCAGCCCCTTTTGGACAGGGGTATCAAACACCATATATTTT.

This sequence joins TRBV29-1 and TRBJ1-1; no firm D call. Trimming took 7 bases from V and 5 from J, leaving 11 bases between them. The CDR3 length is 11 residues. Germline CDR1 reads SQVTM; CDR2 reads ANQGSEA. DNA of the CDR3: TGCAGCGGGTCTGCGGGAACTGAAGCTTTCTTT. Translated: CSGSAGTEAFF.

The chain carries TRBV5-8 and TRBJ1-6; D is possibly TRBD1 (6 bases). Per germline, CDR1 SGHTS and CDR2 YDEGEE. There are 14 residues in the CDR3. Deletions cut 7 bases from V and 10 bases from J, with 18 bases between. Here the CDR3 reads CASCWDNLFSPLHF. In DNA, the CDR3 is TGTGCCAGCTGCTGGGACAACCTTTTCTCACCCCTCCACTTT.

The rearrangement joins TRBV5-1 to TRBJ2-1; 12 bases line up with TRBD1. Unmatched junction bases numbered 9, after V lost 0 bases and J lost 8 bases. CDR3 length: 17 residues. Germline loops: CDR1 SGHRS, CDR2 YFSETQ. The CDR3 coding sequence is TGCGCCAGCAGCTTGGTTAGGACGGGACAGGGGGCTGATGAGCAGTTCTTC. Amino acids: CASSLVRTGQGADEQFF.